This TCR beta chain was captured in a study of long-term antiretroviral therapy in people with HIV. General study findings and limits: Gathering of blood took place between about 2004 and 2017, possibly under older ART regimens.

Germline V lookup: CDR1 SEHNR, CDR2 FQNEAQ (reference sequence). CDR3 size: 11 residues. Trimming pared 1 base from V and 13 bases from J, leaving 10 bases between. A note on this clone: What it binds is not known.

At the survey level, the v3.0 immunoSEQ assay was run. Sequencing used immunoSEQ multiplex PCR; TCRdb keeps in-frame clones, though not all of them. The table includes about 29,000 clones, 95% detected once. The rearrangement uses TRBV7-9 and TRBJ1-1; no firm D call. This material consisted of unsorted PBMCs, taken 5.3 years after starting antiretroviral therapy. The clonotype was recovered from a man aged 25-40 years with HIV. CDR3 sequence: CASSLGGRDFF. The CDR3, as DNA: TGTGCCAGCAGCTTAGGTGGCCGGGATTTCTTT. Combining the CDR3 with reference TRBV7-9 and TRBJ1-1 gives the whole variable domain DTGVSQNPRHKITKRGQNVTFRCDPISEHNRLYWYRQTLGQGPEFLTYFQNEAQLEKSRLLSDRFSAERPKGSFSTLEIQRTEQGDSAMYLCASSLGGRDFFGQGTRLTVV.